Presented here are 20 T cell receptor beta chains from one specimen sequenced in a study of spatial heterogeneity in lung cancer. Study observations and caveats: Expanded intratumoral alpha and beta TCR counts tracked tumor mutation counts.

TCRdb ran MiXCR on the 5' RACE reads and lists one entry per CDR3 protein. This sample has under 15,000 distinct CDR3 sequences, with around 4.7% found just once. Antigens of these TCRs are unknown. The time point is: sample taken at primary tumor resection. The sequenced sample was lung tumor tissue, obtained at surgery. Every receptor here comes from a female donor with early-stage non-small cell lung cancer.

In its sample, this clonotype was seen many times. Since it is a stray read in a library aimed at alpha chains, this beta chain has a size that is not meaningful. This chain links TRBV18 with TRBJ1-1; D is ambiguous. V lost 4 bases, J lost 11 bases, and 20 bases lay in between. This CDR3 comprises 14 residues. Germline CDR1 KGHSH, CDR2 LQKENI. The CDR3 is CASSQSDSRLAAFF. CDR3 DNA sequence: TGTGCCAGCTCACAAAGCGACTCCCGCCTCGCCGCTTTCTTT.

This clonotype is judged large. The library was built for alpha chains, so this beta chain is an off-target read and its size means little. The chain links TRBV29-1 to TRBJ2-2, with D maybe TRBD1 (6 bases). Germline V gene lookup returns CDR1 SQVTM and CDR2 ANQGSEA. V was pared by 6 bases and J by 0 bases, with 11 bases between. The CDR3 loop spans 14 amino acids. DNA for the CDR3: TGCAGCGTCCTGGACAGAGCGAACACCGGGGAGCTGTTTTTT. Residues: CSVLDRANTGELFF.

By sample fraction, this clonotype is medium-sized. In a library made to pick up alpha chains, this beta chain is a stray read with a size that means little. The V and J genes are TRBV20-1 and TRBJ2-5; TRBD2 matches 15 bases. Germline V lookup: CDR1 DFQATT, CDR2 SNEGSKA (reference sequence). The ends lost 5 bases at V and 5 bases at J; junction bases unmatched: 9. CDR3 length: 16 residues. CDR3 loop: CSAYTGTSGGLETQYF. For the CDR3, the DNA is TGCAGTGCTTACACCGGGACTAGCGGGGGGCTGGAGACCCAGTACTTC.

This clonotype is deemed medium-sized. Within a library made for alpha chains, this beta chain is off target, and its count is uninformative. The chain recombines TRBV3-1 with TRBJ2-4, with D unclear. CDR1 is LGHDT and CDR2 is YNNKEL in the germline V gene (reference sequence). This CDR3 has 12 amino acids. V lost 1 base and J lost 5, with 3 bases in between. CDR3 sequence: CASSQAENIQYF. DNA of the CDR3: TGTGCCAGCAGCCAAGCTGAAAACATTCAGTACTTC. The full variable domain, completed using reference TRBV3-1 and TRBJ2-4, is DTAVSQTPKYLVTQMGNDKSIKCEQNLGHDTMYWYKQDSKKFLKIMFSYNNKELIINETVPNRFSPKSPDKAHLNLHINSLELGDSAVYFCASSQAENIQYFGAGTRLSVL.

Ten or more counts support this clonotype. Since the library was made to target alpha chains, this beta chain is a stray read and its abundance is not meaningful. The chain is built from TRBV6-2 or TRBV6-3 and TRBJ2-3, with TRBD1 as a possible D gene (6 bases). The V end was cut by 5 bases, the J end by 3 bases, with 15 bases between. CDR3 length: 15 amino acids. The germline V gene encodes CDR1 MNHEY and CDR2 SVGEGT. CDR3 bases: TGTGCCAGCAGTCCCATGCAGGGGCGAACAGATACGCAGTATTTT. Its translation: CASSPMQGRTDTQYF.

At least ten counts were recorded for this clonotype. The library was designed around alpha chains, so this beta chain is a stray read whose abundance carries little weight. The V gene is TRBV20-1, the J gene TRBJ2-7; 7 bases fit TRBD2. Germline CDR1 and CDR2: DFQATT and SNEGSKA (reference sequence). The CDR3 runs to 13 residues. The V gene end was trimmed by 3 bases and the J gene end by 1 base; junction bases not matched to a gene: 3. DNA for the CDR3: TGCAGTGCTAGTAGCGGGTCTTCCTACGAGCAGTACTTC. Protein sequence: CSASSGSSYEQYF.

This clonotype rates as medium-sized. A library made for alpha chains picked up this beta chain off target, so its size means little. V is TRBV29-1 and J is TRBJ1-1; D call uncertain. Per the germline V gene, CDR1 is SQVTM and CDR2 is ANQGSEA. The CDR3 has 15 residues. Trimming took 5 bases from V and 0 from J, leaving 16 bases between them. CDR3 DNA sequence: TGCAGCGTTCGTGGAGGAGTAAGGATGAACACTGAAGCTTTCTTT. It codes for CSVRGGVRMNTEAFF.

With regard to this clonotype: Within a library made for alpha chains, this beta chain is off target, and its count is uninformative. The gene calls are TRBV27 and TRBJ1-2; a weak D match, TRBD1 (6 bases). With 6 bases removed from V and 3 bases from J, the gap between germline ends came to 11 bases. CDR3 length: 13 residues. CDR1 is MNHEY and CDR2 is SMNVEV in the germline V gene (reference sequence). The CDR3 DNA reads as TGTGCCAGCAGGGCGGACAGCTACTATGGCTACACCTTC. It is translated as CASRADSYYGYTF.

Note on this clonotype: The size of this beta chain means little, since it is a stray read in a library made for alpha chains. The chain employs TRBV28 and TRBJ1-1, with 9 positions matching TRBD1. The ends lost 5 bases at V and 10 bases at J; junction bases unmatched: 5. CDR1 is MDHEN and CDR2 is SYDVKM in the germline V gene. This CDR3 region has 12 residues. Here the CDR3 reads CASSLRQGVAFF. CDR3 DNA sequence: TGTGCCAGCAGTCTCAGACAGGGGGTAGCTTTCTTT.

This clonotype was detected many times. In a library made to pick up alpha chains, this beta chain is a stray read with a size that means little. V gene TRBV2 combines with J gene TRBJ2-6; D uncertain. The CDR3 runs 17 residues. CDR1 and CDR2 from the germline V gene are SNHLY and FYNNEI. The V gene lost 8 bases and the J gene lost 0 bases, with 17 bases spanning the gap. DNA for the CDR3: TGTGCCAGCTCGAGCAGGCCGCTTAACTCTGGGGCCAACGTCCTGACTTTC. Translated, it gives CASSSRPLNSGANVLTF.

This clonotype is classed as medium-sized. This beta chain was picked up by a library intended for alpha chains and is off target, so its count carries little meaning. As DNA, the CDR3 is TGCGCCAGCAGCCCCATCACTAAGACAGGAAACTATGGCTACACCTTC. It yields the protein CASSPITKTGNYGYTF. The rearrangement links TRBV4-3 to TRBJ1-2; the D gene is possibly TRBD1 (6 bases). Germline-derived CDR1 and CDR2 are LGHNA and YSLEER. The germline V and J ends were trimmed by 4 bases and 2 bases, with 17 bases remaining between them. The CDR3 loop spans 16 amino acids.

About this clonotype itself: This beta chain is a stray read from a library made for alpha chains; its abundance is not meaningful. The V call is TRBV5-6, the J call TRBJ2-5, with 10 nucleotides matching TRBD1. After removal of 3 bases from V and 2 bases from J, the junction contained 13 bases not matched to a gene. In germline, CDR1 is SGHDT, CDR2 YYEEEE. The CDR3 runs 18 residues. This CDR3 reads CASSSDRGRGIVQETQYF. The CDR3 DNA is TGTGCCAGCAGCTCCGACAGGGGGCGGGGGATTGTTCAAGAGACCCAGTACTTC.

By share of the sample, this clonotype is medium-sized. The size of this beta chain means little, since it is a stray read in a library made for alpha chains. The chain employs TRBV24-1 and TRBJ2-2, with no clear D. Trimming left V 2 bases short and J 6 bases short, with 6 bases between. The CDR3 spans 13 residues. In germline, CDR1 is KGHDR, CDR2 SFDVKD. CDR3: CATSDWDPGELFF. In DNA form, the CDR3 reads TGTGCCACCAGTGATTGGGATCCCGGGGAGCTGTTTTTT.

A few counts support this clonotype. This beta chain is an off-target read within a library intended for alpha chains, so its frequency means little. J is TRBJ1-4 and V is TRBV20-1; no clear D. The CDR3 has 15 residues. Trimming shortened V by 3 bases and J by 8 bases, and 19 bases separated the two germline ends. CDR1 and CDR2 from the germline V gene are DFQATT and SNEGSKA (reference sequence). Here the CDR3 DNA reads TGCAGTGCTAGGGCAGGCGGGGATATAAACGAAAAACTGTTTTTT. It encodes CSARAGGDINEKLFF.

By sample fraction, this clonotype is large (0.1 to 1%). This beta chain is an unintended read in a library built for alpha chains; its size means little. This chain uses TRBV27 with TRBJ1-2; 9 bases match TRBD1. The CDR3 is 15 amino acids. With 6 bases clipped from V and 5 bases from J, the junction kept 10 bases outside the gene matches. Germline CDR1 is MNHEY and CDR2 is SMNVEV (reference sequence). The CDR3 DNA is TGTGCCAGCAGCCGTACCGGGACAGGGAGATATGGCTACACCTTC. It codes for CASSRTGTGRYGYTF.

About this clonotype: The size of this beta chain means little, since it is a stray read in a library made for alpha chains. The chain joins TRBV28 to TRBJ2-7; perhaps TRBD1 as D (6 bases). V was trimmed by 6 bases and J by 4 bases, leaving 16 bases between them. Germline V gene data show CDR1 as MDHEN and CDR2 as SYDVKM. The CDR3 has 14 residues. DNA of the CDR3: TGTGCCAGCAGGAAGGGGACACCGGCATACGAGCAGTACTTC. It encodes CASRKGTPAYEQYF.

This clonotype was counted ten times or more. This beta chain lies outside the target of a library built for alpha chains; its clone size means little. The chain employs TRBV12-3 or TRBV12-4 and TRBJ1-3; 7 positions match TRBD1. After removal of 6 bases from V and 2 bases from J, the junction contained 10 bases not matched to a gene. The CDR3 contains 16 residues. In nucleotides, the CDR3 is TGTGCCAGCAGGAACCTGGACAGGATAGCTGGAAACACCATATATTTT. This codes for CASRNLDRIAGNTIYF.

This clonotype is termed medium-sized. This beta chain appears as a stray read in a library generated for alpha chains; its size is not informative. CDR3 region: CASRDRDKGSYNEQFF. The CDR3, as DNA: TGTGCCAGCAGGGACAGGGATAAGGGCTCCTACAATGAGCAGTTCTTC. The chain joins TRBV6-6 to TRBJ2-1, with 8 bases matching TRBD1. Looked up from germline, CDR1 is MNHNY and CDR2 is SVGAGI (reference sequence). This CDR3 region has 16 residues. V lost 6 bases to trimming and J lost 0 bases; unmatched junction nucleotides: 7.

This clonotype was counted ten times or more. This beta chain was picked up by a library intended for alpha chains and is off target, so its count carries little meaning. The V call is TRBV11-2, the J call TRBJ2-1; possible D gene TRBD2, 5 bases. V was shortened by 8 bases and J by 5 bases, with 13 bases between the two germline ends. CDR3 length equals 13 residues. Germline V lookup: CDR1 SGHAT, CDR2 FQNNGV. The CDR3 loop reads CASGLGDHNEQFF. DNA for the CDR3: TGTGCCAGCGGACTCGGGGATCACAATGAGCAGTTCTTC.

This clonotype was seen only a few times. This beta chain came through as a stray read in a library set up for alpha chains, and its size says little. The genes are TRBV4-2 and TRBJ2-4, with a tentative D call TRBD1 (5 bases). The V and J ends lost 4 bases and 3 bases respectively, with 13 bases between them. Germline V CDR1 and CDR2: LGHNA, YNFKEQ. The CDR3 covers 15 residues. As DNA, the CDR3 is TGTGCCAGCAGCCCACCAGGGTTCGGCAAAAACATTCAGTACTTC. Encoded protein: CASSPPGFGKNIQYF.